This T cell receptor (beta chain) was observed in a study of T cell repertoires in cytomegalovirus infection. TCRdb itself ran the reads through MiXCR, one entry per CDR3 protein. The sample consists of approximately 990,000 distinct CDR3 sequences, approximately 33% of them appearing once. To note about this clonotype: Antigen specificity is unknown.

The ends lost 6 bases at V and 5 bases at J; junction bases unmatched: 5. The CDR3 length is 14 residues. This chain links TRBV12-3 or TRBV12-4 with TRBJ2-5; 11 bases agree with TRBD2. Specimen: cultured CD8+ T cells from PBMCs, collected from culture after CMV antigen stimulation. This sequence was found in a human donor in good health (CMV status not recorded). Some clones in this sample may be carry-over from other donors' samples. For the CDR3, the DNA is TGTGCCAGCAGAGGGACTAGCGGTTGGGAGACCCAGTACTTC. This translates into CASRGTSGWETQYF.